This TCR beta chain was sequenced for a study of T cell repertoires in cytomegalovirus infection. This CDR3 has 14 residues. V was cut by 1 base and J by 8 bases, with 14 bases left in between. In germline, CDR1 is SGHAT, CDR2 FQNNGV. This clonotype has only a few counts. Its specificity is not known. TCRdb recomputed calls from the reads with MiXCR, one row per CDR3 protein. The sample has under 450,000 distinct CDR3 sequences, about 35% seen once. The sequences come from cultured PBMCs, collected from culture after CMV antigen stimulation. This chain connects TRBV11-2 to TRBJ1-2, with D tentatively TRBD1 (5 bases). This TCR came from a human donor in good health (CMV status not recorded). Some clones in this sample may be carry-over from other donors' samples. As DNA, the CDR3 is TGTGCCAGCAGCTTAGGAACAGGAGTACGGGGCTACACCTTC. This codes for CASSLGTGVRGYTF.